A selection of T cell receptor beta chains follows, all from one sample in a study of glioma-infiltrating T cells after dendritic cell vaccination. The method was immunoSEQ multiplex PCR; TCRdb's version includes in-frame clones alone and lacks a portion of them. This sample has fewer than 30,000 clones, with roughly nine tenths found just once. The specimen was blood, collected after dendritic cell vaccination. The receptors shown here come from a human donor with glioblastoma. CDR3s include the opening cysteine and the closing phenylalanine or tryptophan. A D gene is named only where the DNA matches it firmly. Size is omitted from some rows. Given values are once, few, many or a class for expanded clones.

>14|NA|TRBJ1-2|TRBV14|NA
TGTGCCAGCAGCTATGGGGGGGCCGGGAGTGGCTACACCTTC
CASSYGGAGSGYTF
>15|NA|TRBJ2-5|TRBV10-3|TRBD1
TGTGCCATCAGACCGGGACAGGGGGCCCGGGAGACCCAGTACTTC
CAIRPGQGARETQYF
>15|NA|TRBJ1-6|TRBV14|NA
TGTGCCAGCAGCCAAGTGATGAGGGGGAATTCACCCCTCCACTTT
CASSQVMRGNSPLHF
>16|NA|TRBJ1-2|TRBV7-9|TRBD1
TGTGCCAGCAGCTCCTTGGGGACAGGGAATAGCTATGGCTACACCTTC
CASSSLGTGNSYGYTF
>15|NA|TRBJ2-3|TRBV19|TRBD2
TGTGCCAGTAGTACTAGCGGGGGGCCCACAGATACGCAGTATTTT
CASSTSGGPTDTQYF
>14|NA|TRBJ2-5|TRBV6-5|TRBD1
TGTGCCAGCAGTTTGACAGGGTTTCAAGAGACCCAGTACTTC
CASSLTGFQETQYF
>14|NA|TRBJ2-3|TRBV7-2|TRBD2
TGTGCCAGCAGCCCCGGACTAGAGACAGATACGCAGTATTTT
CASSPGLETDTQYF
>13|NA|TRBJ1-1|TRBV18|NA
TGTGCCAGCTCACCTCCAGGGGACACTGAAGCTTTCTTT
CASSPPGDTEAFF
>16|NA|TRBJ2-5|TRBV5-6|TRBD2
TGTGCCAGCAGCTCCCTTACGGGGGGGCCTATGGAGACCCAGTACTTC
CASSSLTGGPMETQYF
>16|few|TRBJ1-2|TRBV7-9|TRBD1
TGTGCCAGCAGCTTGGGACAGGAGGGGAATTGGAAAGGCTACACCTTC
CASSLGQEGNWKGYTF
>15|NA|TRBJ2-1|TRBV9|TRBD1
TGTGCCAGCAGCAAAGGACAGGGCTCCTACAATGAGCAGTTCTTC
CASSKGQGSYNEQFF
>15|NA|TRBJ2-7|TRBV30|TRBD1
TGTGCCTGGAGTAAAAAGGGACAGGGTACCTACGAGCAGTACTTC
CAWSKKGQGTYEQYF
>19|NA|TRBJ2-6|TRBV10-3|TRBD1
TGTGCCATCAGGGCTAGTACGGGACAGGGAGGCTCTGGGGCCAACGTCCTGACTTTC
CAIRASTGQGGSGANVLTF
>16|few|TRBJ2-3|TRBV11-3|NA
TGTGCCAGCAGCTTAGATTGGGTGGAGGTTACAGATACGCAGTATTTT
CASSLDWVEVTDTQYF
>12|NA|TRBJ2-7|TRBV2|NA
TGTGCCAGCAAGGGGAACTCCTACGAGCAGTACTTC
CASKGNSYEQYF
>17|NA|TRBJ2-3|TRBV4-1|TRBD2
TGCGCCAGCAGCCTTTCCGGGACTAGCGGTTTCACAGATACGCAGTATTTT
CASSLSGTSGFTDTQYF
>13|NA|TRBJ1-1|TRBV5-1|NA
TGCGCCAGCAGTCCCCACATGAACACTGAAGCTTTCTTT
CASSPHMNTEAFF
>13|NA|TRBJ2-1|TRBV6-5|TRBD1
TGTGCCAGCAGTTACGACAGGGAGACCGAGCAGTTCTTC
CASSYDRETEQFF
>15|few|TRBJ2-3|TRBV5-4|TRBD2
TGTGCCAGCAGCTTGAAACTAGCGGGTCCAGATACGCAGTATTTT
CASSLKLAGPDTQYF
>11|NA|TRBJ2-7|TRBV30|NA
TGTGCCTGGAATGAAGGGGGCGAGCAGTACTTC
CAWNEGGEQYF
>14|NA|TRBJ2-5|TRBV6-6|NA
TGTGCCAGCAGTCAACGACTAGGACGTGAGACCCAGTACTTC
CASSQRLGRETQYF
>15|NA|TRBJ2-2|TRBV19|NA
TGTGCCAGTAGAACGGGCAGGGAACCCACCGGGGAGCTGTTTTTT
CASRTGREPTGELFF
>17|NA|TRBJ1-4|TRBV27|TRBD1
TGTGCCAGCAGTCGCCGGGACAGGGGGCTGACTAATGAAAAACTGTTTTTT
CASSRRDRGLTNEKLFF
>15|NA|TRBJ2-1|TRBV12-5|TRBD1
TGTGCTAGTGGTTTGGGACAGGGGGCTTACAATGAGCAGTTCTTC
CASGLGQGAYNEQFF
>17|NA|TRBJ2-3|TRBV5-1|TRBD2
TGCGCCAGCAGCCAGTACTTTCCTAGCGGGGGGGATGATACGCAGTATTTT
CASSQYFPSGGDDTQYF
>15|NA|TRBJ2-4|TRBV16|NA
TGTGCCAGCAGCCTCGGACTAGGGGGCAAAAACATTCAGTACTTC
CASSLGLGGKNIQYF
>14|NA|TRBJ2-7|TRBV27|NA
TGTGCCAGCAGCTTGGCGGGGGCCTCCTACGAGCAGTACTTC
CASSLAGASYEQYF
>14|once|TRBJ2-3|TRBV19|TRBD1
TGTGCCAGTAGTGAGGGACAGTACGTAAATACGCAGTATTTT
CASSEGQYVNTQYF
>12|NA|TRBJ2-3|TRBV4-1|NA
TGCGCCAGCAGCCAAGCTGCGGGTACGCAGTATTTT
CASSQAAGTQYF
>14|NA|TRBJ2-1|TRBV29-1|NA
TGCAGTGGATCCAGGGGGGTCTCCTACAATGAGCAGTTCTTC
CSGSRGVSYNEQFF
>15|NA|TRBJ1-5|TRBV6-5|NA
TGTGCCAGCACCACCACTACGGGGGGCAATCAGCCCCAGCATTTT
CASTTTTGGNQPQHF
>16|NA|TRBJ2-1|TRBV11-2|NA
TGTGCCAGCAGCAGAACAGGAGCAAGGCACACAAGAACGCAGTTCTTC
CASSRTGARHTRTQFF
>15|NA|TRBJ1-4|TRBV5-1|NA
TGCGCCAGCAGCTTGGGGTCAAACCGAGGGGAAAAACTGTTTTTT
CASSLGSNRGEKLFF
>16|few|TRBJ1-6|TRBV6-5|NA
TGTGCCAGCAGTTACGGACTGGACGGGTATAATTCACCCCTCCACTTT
CASSYGLDGYNSPLHF
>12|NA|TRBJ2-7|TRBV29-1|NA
TGCAGTTCTATTATCCCCCCCTACGAGCAGTACTTC
CSSIIPPYEQYF
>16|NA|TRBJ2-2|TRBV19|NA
TGTGCCAGTAGAGTAATAGGGGGACAGAACACCGGGGAGCTGTTTTTT
CASRVIGGQNTGELFF
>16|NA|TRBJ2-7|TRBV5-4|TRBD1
TGTGCCAGCAGCCCGGGGGGGACAGGGGGGGTCTACGAGCAGTACTTC
CASSPGGTGGVYEQYF
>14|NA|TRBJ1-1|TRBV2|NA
TGTGCCAGCAGTGAACGACAGATGAACACTGAAGCTTTCTTT
CASSERQMNTEAFF
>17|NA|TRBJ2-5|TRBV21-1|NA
TGTGCCAGCAGCAAATACAGGGAACCGACCTCCCAAGAGACCCAGTACTTC
CASSKYREPTSQETQYF
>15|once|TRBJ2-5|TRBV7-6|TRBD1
TGTGCCAGCAGCAGGACAGGGGGGAGAGAAGAGACCCAGTACTTC
CASSRTGGREETQYF
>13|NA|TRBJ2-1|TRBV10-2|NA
TGCGCCAGCAGATCCGGCGAGGCGAATGAGCAGTTCTTC
CASRSGEANEQFF
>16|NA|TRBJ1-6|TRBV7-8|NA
TGTGCCAGCAGCTTAGGTTCCAGGGACACGAATTCACCCCTCCACTTT
CASSLGSRDTNSPLHF
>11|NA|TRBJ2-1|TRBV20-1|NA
TGCAGTGCTAGAGAGCGGCATGAGCAGTTCTTC
CSARERHEQFF
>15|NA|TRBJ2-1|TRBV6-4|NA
TGTGCCAGCAGCCTCGGGGGAGCCTCCTACAATGAGCAGTTCTTC
CASSLGGASYNEQFF
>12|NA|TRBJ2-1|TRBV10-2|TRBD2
TGCGCCACTGATAGCGGGGGGGGTGAGCAGTTCTTC
CATDSGGGEQFF
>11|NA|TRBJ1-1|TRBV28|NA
TGTGCCAGCAGTTCCAGGGGAAGAGCTTTCTTT
CASSSRGRAFF
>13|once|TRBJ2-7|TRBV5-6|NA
TGTGCCAGCAGCCGGACAGCTACCTACGAGCAGTACTTC
CASSRTATYEQYF
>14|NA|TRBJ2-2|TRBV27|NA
TGTGCCAGCAGTTTAGGCCTGGGGTCCGGGGAGCTGTTCTTT
CASSLGLGSGELFF
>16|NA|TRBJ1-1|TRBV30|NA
TGTGCCTGGAGTGATCCCCTGGCTAGGATGAACACTGAAGCTTTCTTT
CAWSDPLARMNTEAFF
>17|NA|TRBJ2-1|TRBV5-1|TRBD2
TGCGCCAGCAGTTATGTTGGTGTAGCGGGGGTCTACAATGAGCAGTTCTTC
CASSYVGVAGVYNEQFF
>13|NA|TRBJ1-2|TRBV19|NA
TGTGCCAGTACGGTCTCGGGGAATAGAGGCTACACCTTC
CASTVSGNRGYTF
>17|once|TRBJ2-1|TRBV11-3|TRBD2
TGTGCCAGCAGCTTAGATCGGGCTAGCGGGGGGGCCATTGAGCAGTTCTTC
CASSLDRASGGAIEQFF
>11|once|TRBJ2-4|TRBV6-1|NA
TGTGCCAGCAGTCCTCCGCCAGGGGAGTACTTC
CASSPPPGEYF
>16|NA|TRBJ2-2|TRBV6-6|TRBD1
TGTGCCAGCAGTTACCTCGGGACAGGGAGTTCCGGGGAGCTGTTTTTT
CASSYLGTGSSGELFF
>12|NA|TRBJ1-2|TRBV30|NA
TGTGCCTGGAGTGTGGGAGGGGACGGCTACACCTTC
CAWSVGGDGYTF
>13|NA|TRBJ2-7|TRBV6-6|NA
TGTGCCAGCAGACGCAGGGAAGGATACGAGCAGTACTTC
CASRRREGYEQYF
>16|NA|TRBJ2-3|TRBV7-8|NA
TGTGCCAGCAGCTTATCACGGGACAAGCGGACAGATACGCAGTATTTT
CASSLSRDKRTDTQYF